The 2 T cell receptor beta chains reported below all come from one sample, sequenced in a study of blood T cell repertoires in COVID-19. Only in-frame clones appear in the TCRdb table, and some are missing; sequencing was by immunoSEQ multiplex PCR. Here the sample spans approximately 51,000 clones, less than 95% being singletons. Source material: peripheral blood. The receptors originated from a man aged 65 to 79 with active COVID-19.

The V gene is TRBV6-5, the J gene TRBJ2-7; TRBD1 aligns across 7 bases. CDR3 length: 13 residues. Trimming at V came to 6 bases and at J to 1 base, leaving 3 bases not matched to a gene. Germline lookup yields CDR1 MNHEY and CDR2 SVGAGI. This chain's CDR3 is CASRPGQSYEQYF. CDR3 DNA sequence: TGTGCCAGCAGGCCGGGACAGTCCTACGAGCAGTACTTC.

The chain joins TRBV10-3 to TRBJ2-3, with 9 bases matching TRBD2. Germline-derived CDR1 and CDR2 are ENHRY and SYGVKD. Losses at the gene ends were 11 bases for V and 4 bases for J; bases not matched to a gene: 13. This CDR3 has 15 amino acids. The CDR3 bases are TGTGCCGTAGCGACTAGCGGACAAGGATCAGATACGCAGTATTTT. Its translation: CAVATSGQGSDTQYF.